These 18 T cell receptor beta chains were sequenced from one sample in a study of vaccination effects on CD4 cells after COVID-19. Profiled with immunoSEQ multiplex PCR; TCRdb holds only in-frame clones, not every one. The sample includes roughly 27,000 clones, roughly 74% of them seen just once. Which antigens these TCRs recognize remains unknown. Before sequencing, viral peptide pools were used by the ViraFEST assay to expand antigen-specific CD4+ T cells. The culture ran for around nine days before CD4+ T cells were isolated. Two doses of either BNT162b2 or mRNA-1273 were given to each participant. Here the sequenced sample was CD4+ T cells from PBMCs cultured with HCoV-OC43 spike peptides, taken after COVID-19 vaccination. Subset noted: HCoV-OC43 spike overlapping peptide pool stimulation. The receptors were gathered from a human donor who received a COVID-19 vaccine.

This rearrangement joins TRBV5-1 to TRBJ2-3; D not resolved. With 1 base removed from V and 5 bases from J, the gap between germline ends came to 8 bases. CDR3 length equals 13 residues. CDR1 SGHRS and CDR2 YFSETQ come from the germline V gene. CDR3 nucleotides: TGCGCCAGCAGCTTGCAAGAGCAAGATACGCAGTATTTT. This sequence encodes CASSLQEQDTQYF.

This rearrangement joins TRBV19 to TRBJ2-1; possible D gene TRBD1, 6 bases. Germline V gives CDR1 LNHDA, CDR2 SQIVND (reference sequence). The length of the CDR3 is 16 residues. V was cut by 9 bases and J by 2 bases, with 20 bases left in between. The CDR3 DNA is TGTGCCAGGACCACGGTCCGGGACACGGCCTACAATGAGCAGTTCTTC. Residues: CARTTVRDTAYNEQFF.

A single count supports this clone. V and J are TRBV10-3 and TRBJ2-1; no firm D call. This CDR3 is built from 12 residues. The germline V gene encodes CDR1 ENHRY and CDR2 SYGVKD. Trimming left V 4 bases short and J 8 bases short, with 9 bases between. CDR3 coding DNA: TGTGCCATCAGTGCGCAGGCTGATGAGCAGTTCTTC. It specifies CAISAQADEQFF.

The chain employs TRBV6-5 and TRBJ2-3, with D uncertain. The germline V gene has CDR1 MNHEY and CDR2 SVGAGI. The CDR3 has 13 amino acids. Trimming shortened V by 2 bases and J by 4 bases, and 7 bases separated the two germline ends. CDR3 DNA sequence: TGTGCCAGCAGTTACCGGGTGGCAGATACGCAGTATTTT. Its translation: CASSYRVADTQYF.

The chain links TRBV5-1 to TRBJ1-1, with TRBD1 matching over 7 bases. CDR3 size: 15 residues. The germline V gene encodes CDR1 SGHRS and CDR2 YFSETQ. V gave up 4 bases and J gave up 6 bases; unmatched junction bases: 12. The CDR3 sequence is CASSPFQGDSAEAFF. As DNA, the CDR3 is TGCGCCAGCAGCCCATTCCAGGGGGATTCCGCTGAAGCTTTCTTT.

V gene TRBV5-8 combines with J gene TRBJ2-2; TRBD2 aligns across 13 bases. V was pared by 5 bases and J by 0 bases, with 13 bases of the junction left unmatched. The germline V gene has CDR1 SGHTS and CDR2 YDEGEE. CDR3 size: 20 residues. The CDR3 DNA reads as TGTGCCAGCAGGAACCCGGGACTAGCGGGGAGCTTAACGAACACCGGGGAGCTGTTTTTT. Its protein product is CASRNPGLAGSLTNTGELFF.

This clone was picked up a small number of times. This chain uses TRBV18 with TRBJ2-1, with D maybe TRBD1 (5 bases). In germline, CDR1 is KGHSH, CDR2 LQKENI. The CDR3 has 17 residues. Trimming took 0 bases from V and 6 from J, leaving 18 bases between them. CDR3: CASSPPGQGSSLNEQFF. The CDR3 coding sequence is TGTGCCAGCTCACCACCGGGGCAGGGAAGTTCCCTCAATGAGCAGTTCTTC.

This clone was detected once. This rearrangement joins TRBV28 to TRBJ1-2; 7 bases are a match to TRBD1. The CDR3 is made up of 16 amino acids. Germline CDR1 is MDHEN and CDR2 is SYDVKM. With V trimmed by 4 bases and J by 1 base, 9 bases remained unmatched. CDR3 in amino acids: CASSSPWDRRNYGYTF. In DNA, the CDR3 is TGTGCCAGCAGTTCGCCTTGGGACAGACGTAACTATGGCTACACCTTC.

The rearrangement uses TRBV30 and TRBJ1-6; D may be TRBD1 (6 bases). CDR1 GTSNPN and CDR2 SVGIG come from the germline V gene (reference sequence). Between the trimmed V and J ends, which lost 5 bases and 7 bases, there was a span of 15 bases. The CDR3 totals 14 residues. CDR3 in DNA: TGTGCCTGGGGGAAAACAGGGTGGAATTCACCCCTCCACTTT. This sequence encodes CAWGKTGWNSPLHF.

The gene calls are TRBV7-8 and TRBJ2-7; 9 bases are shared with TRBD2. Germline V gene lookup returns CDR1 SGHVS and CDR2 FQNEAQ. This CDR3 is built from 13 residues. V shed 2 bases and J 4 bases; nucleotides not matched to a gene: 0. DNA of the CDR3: TGTGCCAGCAGCTTACTAGCGGGGTACGAGCAGTACTTC. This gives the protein CASSLLAGYEQYF. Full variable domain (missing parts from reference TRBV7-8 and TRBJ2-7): GAGVSQSPRYKVAKRGQDVALRCDPISGHVSLFWYQQALGQGPEFLTYFQNEAQLDKSGLPSDRFFAERPEGSVSTLKIQRTQQEDSAVYLCASSLLAGYEQYFGPGTRLTVT.

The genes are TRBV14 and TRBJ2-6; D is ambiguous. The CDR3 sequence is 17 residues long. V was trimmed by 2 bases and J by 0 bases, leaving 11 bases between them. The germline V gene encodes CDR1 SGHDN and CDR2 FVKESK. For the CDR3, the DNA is TGTGCCAGCAGCCAAAGATTAGGGATCTCTGGGGCCAACGTCCTGACTTTC. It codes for CASSQRLGISGANVLTF. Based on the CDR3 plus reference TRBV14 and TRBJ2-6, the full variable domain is EAGVTQFPSHSVIEKGQTVTLRCDPISGHDNLYWYRRVMGKEIKFLLHFVKESKQDESGMPNNRFLAERTGGTYSTLKVQPAELEDSGVYFCASSQRLGISGANVLTFGAGSRLTVL.

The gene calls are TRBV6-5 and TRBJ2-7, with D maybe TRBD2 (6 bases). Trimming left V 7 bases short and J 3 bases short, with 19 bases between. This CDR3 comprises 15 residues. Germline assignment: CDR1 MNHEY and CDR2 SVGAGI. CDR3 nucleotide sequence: TGTGCCAGCAATTCCTTGCGGGACCCTTACTACGAGCAGTACTTC. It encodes CASNSLRDPYYEQYF.

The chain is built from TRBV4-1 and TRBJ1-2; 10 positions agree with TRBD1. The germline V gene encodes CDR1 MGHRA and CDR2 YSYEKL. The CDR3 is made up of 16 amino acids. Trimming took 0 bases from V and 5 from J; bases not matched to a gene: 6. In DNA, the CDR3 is TGCGCCAGCAGCCAAGATATTAGGACAGGGGGGTATGGCTACACCTTC. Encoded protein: CASSQDIRTGGYGYTF.

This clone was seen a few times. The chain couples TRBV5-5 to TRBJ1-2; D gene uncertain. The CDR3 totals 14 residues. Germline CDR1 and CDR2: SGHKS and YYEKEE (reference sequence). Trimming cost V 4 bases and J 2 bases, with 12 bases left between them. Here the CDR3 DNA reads TGTGCCAGCAGCCCCGGTAGAGCCAACTATGGCTACACCTTC. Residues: CASSPGRANYGYTF. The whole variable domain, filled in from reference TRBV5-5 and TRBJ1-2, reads DAGVTQSPTHLIKTRGQQVTLRCSPISGHKSVSWYQQVLGQGPQFIFQYYEKEERGRGNFPDRFSARQFPNYSSELNVNALLLGDSALYLCASSPGRANYGYTFGSGTRLTVV.

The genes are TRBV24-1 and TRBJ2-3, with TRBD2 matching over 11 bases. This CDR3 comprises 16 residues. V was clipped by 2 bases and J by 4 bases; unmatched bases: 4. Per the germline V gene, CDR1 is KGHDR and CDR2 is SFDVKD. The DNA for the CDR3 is TGTGCCACCAGTGATTCATTAGCGGGGGGGCCAGATACGCAGTATTTT. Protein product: CATSDSLAGGPDTQYF.

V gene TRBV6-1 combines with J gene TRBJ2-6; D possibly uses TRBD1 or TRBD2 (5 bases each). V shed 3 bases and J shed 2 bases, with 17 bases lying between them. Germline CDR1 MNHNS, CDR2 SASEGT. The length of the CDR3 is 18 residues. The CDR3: CASSELLGPGAGANVLTF. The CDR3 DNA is TGTGCCAGCAGTGAGTTATTGGGACCCGGGGCTGGGGCCAACGTCCTGACTTTC.

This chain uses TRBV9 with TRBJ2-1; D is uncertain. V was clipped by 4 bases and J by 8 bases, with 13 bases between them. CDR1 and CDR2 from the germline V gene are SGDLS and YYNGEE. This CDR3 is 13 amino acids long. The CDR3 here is CASSSHTLDEQFF. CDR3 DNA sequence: TGTGCCAGCAGCTCGCACACTCTGGATGAGCAGTTCTTC.

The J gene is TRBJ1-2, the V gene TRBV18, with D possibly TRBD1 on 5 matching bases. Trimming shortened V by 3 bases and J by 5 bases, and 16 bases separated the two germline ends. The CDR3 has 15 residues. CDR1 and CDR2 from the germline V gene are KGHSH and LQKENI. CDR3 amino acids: CASSPQNQGPYGYTF. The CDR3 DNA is TGTGCCAGCTCACCGCAGAACCAGGGCCCATATGGCTACACCTTC.